This entry lists 17 T cell receptor beta chains sequenced from one sample in a study of T cell responses to AZD1222 COVID-19 vaccine. Sequencing was performed with immunoSEQ multiplex PCR; in TCRdb, only in-frame clones are kept and a portion is missing. The sample carries about 50,000 clones, approximately 89% recorded once. The sample consisted of peripheral blood, taken on day 0 of MenACWY control vaccination. These receptors all come from an adult in good health.

The chain links TRBV5-1 to TRBJ2-1, with 10 nucleotides matching TRBD2. This CDR3 contains 14 residues. Germline V gene lookup returns CDR1 SGHRS and CDR2 YFSETQ. V trimming: 5 bases; J trimming: 9 bases; junction bases outside the gene matches: 8. The CDR3 DNA sequence: TGCGCCAGCAGAGTAGCGGGAGGCCGCGGTGAGCAGTTCTTC. It yields the protein CASRVAGGRGEQFF.

This clone was detected only a few times. This chain links TRBV18 with TRBJ1-4; 8 nucleotides line up with TRBD1. Germline CDR1 reads KGHSH; CDR2 reads LQKENI. The V gene end was trimmed by 1 base and the J gene end by 5 bases; junction bases not matched to a gene: 6. The CDR3 covers 16 residues. CDR3 protein: CASSPRFGQGNEKLFF. The CDR3 DNA reads as TGTGCCAGCTCACCACGGTTCGGACAGGGCAATGAAAAACTGTTTTTT. Based on the CDR3 plus reference TRBV18 and TRBJ1-4, the full variable domain is NAGVMQNPRHLVRRRGQEARLRCSPMKGHSHVYWYRQLPEEGLKFMVYLQKENIIDESGMPKERFSAEFPKEGPSILRIQQVVRGDSAAYFCASSPRFGQGNEKLFFGSGTQLSVL.

The CDR3 DNA reads TGTGCCATCAGTGAGGGGATAGGTGGCTACACCTTC. It codes for CAISEGIGGYTF. V and J are TRBV10-3 and TRBJ1-2; no clear D. The CDR3 contains 12 residues. Trimming removed 2 bases at V and 7 bases at J, with 8 bases between. Germline values: CDR1 ENHRY, CDR2 SYGVKD.

The rearrangement joins TRBV5-1 to TRBJ1-5; 10 nucleotides agree with TRBD1. J lost 0 bases, V lost 3 bases, and 12 bases had no gene match. The CDR3 consists of 19 residues. In germline, CDR1 is SGHRS, CDR2 YFSETQ. In nucleotides, the CDR3 is TGCGCCAGCAGCTCAAATCCGGGACAGGGGAGCTATAGCAATCAGCCCCAGCATTTT. The encoded protein is CASSSNPGQGSYSNQPQHF. Using reference TRBV5-1 and TRBJ1-5 for the parts outside the CDR3, the full variable domain is KAGVTQTPRYLIKTRGQQVTLSCSPISGHRSVSWYQQTPGQGLQFLFEYFSETQRNKGNFPGRFSGRQFSNSRSEMNVSTLELGDSALYLCASSSNPGQGSYSNQPQHFGDGTRLSIL.

A single count supports this clone. This chain joins TRBV7-2 and TRBJ1-5; tentatively, D is TRBD1 (5 bases). Trimming shortened V by 4 bases and J by 6 bases, and 16 bases separated the two germline ends. CDR1 SGHTA and CDR2 FQGNSA come from the germline V gene. The length of the CDR3 is 15 residues. The CDR3 coding sequence is TGTGCCAGCAGCTCAGACCCTCTAGGGGTTCAGCCCCAGCATTTT. It yields the protein CASSSDPLGVQPQHF.

This clone appeared once. The chain is built from TRBV28 and TRBJ1-2, with no clear D. Trimming left V 6 bases short and J 6 bases short, with 20 bases between. Germline V CDR1 and CDR2: MDHEN, SYDVKM. This CDR3 region has 15 residues. The CDR3 coding sequence is TGTGCCAGCAGCAATACCATCCGGGCCTCAGATGGCTACACCTTC. Its protein product is CASSNTIRASDGYTF.

The V call is TRBV15, the J call TRBJ2-5; D remains ambiguous. The germline V gene has CDR1 LNHNV and CDR2 YYDKDF (reference sequence). V gave up 1 base and J gave up 3 bases, with 21 bases separating them. The CDR3 has 18 amino acids. As DNA, the CDR3 is TGTGCCACCAGCAGAGTCCTCCCCGGCATAAGTGGAAAAGAGACCCAGTACTTC. This codes for CATSRVLPGISGKETQYF.

The chain carries TRBV7-8 and TRBJ2-1; D might be TRBD2 (6 bases). This CDR3 contains 14 residues. V was trimmed by 5 bases and J by 5 bases, leaving 13 bases between them. Germline lookup yields CDR1 SGHVS and CDR2 FQNEAQ. CDR3 loop: CASSPRETHNEQFF. The CDR3, as DNA: TGTGCCAGCAGCCCCCGGGAGACTCACAATGAGCAGTTCTTC.

Comment on this clone: The same CDR3 arises from other DNA sequences in this sample as well. The gene calls are TRBV12-3 or TRBV12-4 and TRBJ1-1; D uncertain. This CDR3 comprises 12 residues. Trimming shortened V by 2 bases and J by 3 bases, and 4 bases separated the two germline ends. CDR3 DNA sequence: TGTGCCAGCAGTTTACGGGACACTGAAGCTTTCTTT. It yields the protein CASSLRDTEAFF.

This sequence joins TRBV6-1 and TRBJ1-2; D may be TRBD1 (5 bases). The CDR3 spans 14 residues. Germline CDR1 MNHNS, CDR2 SASEGT. Trimming took 2 bases from V and 6 from J, leaving 13 bases between them. This CDR3 is CASSENEGQNGYTF. As DNA, the CDR3 is TGTGCCAGCAGTGAAAACGAGGGGCAGAATGGCTACACCTTC.

The CDR3 nucleotides read TGTGCCTGGAGTGTGACCTACTCTGAGACCCAGTACTTC. The encoded protein is CAWSVTYSETQYF. The chain is built from TRBV30 and TRBJ2-5; D is undetermined. Germline-derived CDR1 and CDR2 are GTSNPN and SVGIG (reference sequence). The CDR3 runs to 13 residues. Between the trimmed V and J ends, which lost 0 bases and 5 bases, there was a span of 10 bases.

The chain carries TRBV7-2 and TRBJ1-6; TRBD1 is a possible D gene (6 bases). CDR1 is SGHTA, CDR2 FQGNSA, per germline. With 5 bases removed from V and 6 bases from J, the gap between germline ends came to 11 bases. The length of the CDR3 is 14 residues. The CDR3 protein is CASSPQGPNSPLHF. In DNA form, the CDR3 reads TGTGCCAGCAGCCCCCAGGGGCCTAATTCACCCCTCCACTTT.

The CDR3 loop is CASGQGLGSNQPQHF. Here the CDR3 DNA reads TGTGCCAGTGGCCAAGGCTTAGGTAGCAATCAGCCCCAGCATTTT. The chain recombines TRBV19 with TRBJ1-5; D unresolved. CDR1 is LNHDA and CDR2 is SQIVND in the germline V gene (reference sequence). The CDR3 is made up of 15 amino acids. Trimming left V 8 bases short and J 0 bases short, with 14 bases between.

The chain carries TRBV24-1 and TRBJ1-5, with a possible D match to TRBD1 (5 bases). Trimming removed 7 bases at V and 3 bases at J, with 9 bases between. This CDR3 has 13 residues. Per the germline V gene, CDR1 is KGHDR and CDR2 is SFDVKD. The CDR3 nucleotides are TGTGCCACCAGCCGGGGCACCAATCAGCCCCAGCATTTT. This sequence encodes CATSRGTNQPQHF.

The chain uses TRBV7-2 and TRBJ1-5; 7 positions match TRBD1. Germline V lookup: CDR1 SGHTA, CDR2 FQGNSA. This CDR3 has 16 amino acids. V gave up 0 bases and J gave up 4 bases; unmatched junction bases: 6. CDR3 coding DNA: TGTGCCAGCAGCTTAGCGTGGGCAGGGGGGAATCAGCCCCAGCATTTT. It yields the protein CASSLAWAGGNQPQHF. The variable domain in full, with the rest retrieved from reference TRBV7-2 and TRBJ1-5, is GAGVSQSPSNKVTEKGKDVELRCDPISGHTALYWYRQSLGQGLEFLIYFQGNSAPDKSGLPSDRFSAERTGGSVSTLTIQRTQQEDSAVYLCASSLAWAGGNQPQHFGDGTRLSIL.

This sequence joins TRBV5-4 and TRBJ2-7; D call uncertain. The CDR3 extends over 14 amino acids. V lost 6 bases to trimming and J lost 7 bases, with 20 bases between them. Germline V gene sequence: CDR1 SGHNT, CDR2 YYREEE (reference sequence). The CDR3 DNA follows: TGTGCCAGCACCACCTCCCCTACACTCGTTGAGCAGTACTTC. Translated: CASTTSPTLVEQYF.

This clone was counted only a few times. The chain employs TRBV24-1 and TRBJ1-2, with D tentatively TRBD1 (5 bases). V lost 5 bases and J lost 3, with 12 bases in between. The germline V gene has CDR1 KGHDR and CDR2 SFDVKD. The CDR3 runs to 14 residues. CDR3 DNA: TGTGCCACCAGTGCGAGGAGGGGAGACTATGGCTACACCTTC. It is translated as CATSARRGDYGYTF.